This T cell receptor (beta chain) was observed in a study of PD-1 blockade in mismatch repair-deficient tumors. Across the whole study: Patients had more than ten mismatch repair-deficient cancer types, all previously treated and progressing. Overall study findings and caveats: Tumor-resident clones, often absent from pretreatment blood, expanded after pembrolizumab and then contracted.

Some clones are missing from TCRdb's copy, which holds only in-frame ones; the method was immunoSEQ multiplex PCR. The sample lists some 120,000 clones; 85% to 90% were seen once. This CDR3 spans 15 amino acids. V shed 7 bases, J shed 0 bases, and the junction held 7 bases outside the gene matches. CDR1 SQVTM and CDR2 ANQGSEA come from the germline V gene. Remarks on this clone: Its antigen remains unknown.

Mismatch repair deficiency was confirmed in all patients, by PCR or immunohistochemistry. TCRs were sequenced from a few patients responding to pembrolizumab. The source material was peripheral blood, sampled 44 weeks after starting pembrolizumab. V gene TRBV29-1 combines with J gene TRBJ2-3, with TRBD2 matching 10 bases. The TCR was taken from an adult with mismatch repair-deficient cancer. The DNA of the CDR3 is TGCAGCGCTGGGACTAGCGAAACTAGCACAGATACGCAGTATTTT. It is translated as CSAGTSETSTDTQYF.